This T cell receptor beta chain is drawn from a study of a mutant IDH1 vaccine in newly diagnosed glioma. Looking at the study overall: Patients were pretreated with radiotherapy, temozolomide, or both, mostly both. Visit V12 was at week 35; visit V13 was at week 47. Points from the study as a whole: Induction of immune responses by the vaccine occurred in 93.3% of patients.

V was cut by 7 bases and J by 1 base, with 8 bases left in between. The length of the CDR3 is 13 residues. The germline gives CDR1 SGHRS, CDR2 YFSETQ. Time point indicated: week 47, end of study. A 20-mer mutant IDH1 peptide at 300 ug was injected subcutaneously with topical imiquimod. Eight vaccine injections were given to patients in weeks 1, 3, 5, 7, 11, 15, 19 and 23. This clone was seen more than once but under ten times. The antigen is unknown. The method was immunoSEQ multiplex PCR; TCRdb's version includes in-frame clones alone and lacks a portion of them. The sample carries tens of thousands of clones, about 71% recorded once.

The input for sequencing was PBMCs, taken from a glioma patient whose treatment included an IDH1 peptide vaccine. The clonotype originates from a man aged 45 to 65 with glioma. This chain uses TRBV5-1 with TRBJ1-4; D unresolved. Here the CDR3 reads CASGQGTNEKLFF. The CDR3 nucleotides read TGCGCCAGCGGCCAAGGAACTAATGAAAAACTGTTTTTT.